This TCR beta chain was found in a study of blood T cell repertoires in COVID-19. The overall study: Sample material is recorded as cDNA or gDNA derived from T cells, B-cell-depleted T cells, or PBMCs.

Authors' data handling: Quantification of nucleated cells was approximated via reference gene primer amplification. Only in-frame clones appear in the TCRdb table, and some are missing; sequencing was by immunoSEQ multiplex PCR. D and trimming were read from the DNA, whereas the V and J calls and clone size are those reported in that table. The table lists about 220,000 clones, roughly 76% of them singletons. V shed 6 bases and J 5 bases; nucleotides not matched to a gene: 7. The CDR3 spans 17 residues. Germline CDR1 MDHEN, CDR2 SYDVKM. The chain recombines TRBV28 with TRBJ2-2; 15 nucleotides line up with TRBD2. This clonotype was sampled from a human donor in a cohort sampled during active COVID-19. The material sequenced was peripheral blood. Here the CDR3 reads CASRVIGLAGGTGELFF. The CDR3 DNA reads TGTGCCAGCAGGGTAATCGGACTAGCGGGAGGGACCGGGGAGCTGTTTTTT.